Below, 11 T cell receptor beta chains from the same sample are listed, as sequenced in a study of beta chain features in type 1 diabetes. Reverse transcription of all isolated RNA meant that expressed TCRB transcripts were sequenced. Data came from immunoSEQ multiplex PCR; TCRdb stores just in-frame clones and leaves some out. Of more than 300,000 clones listed, over 10% are singletons. The source material was naive CD4+ T cells from blood. All receptors derive from a man between 18 and 35 years old in good health.

The gene calls are TRBV5-1 and TRBJ2-7, with 8 positions matching TRBD2. CDR1 is SGHRS and CDR2 is YFSETQ in the germline V gene. The trim removed 0 bases at V and 6 bases at J, leaving 2 bases unmatched. The CDR3 contains 13 residues. Here the CDR3 reads CASSLGREAEQYF. For the CDR3, the DNA is TGCGCCAGCAGCTTGGGGCGGGAGGCCGAGCAGTACTTC. Complete variable domain (other parts from reference TRBV5-1 and TRBJ2-7): KAGVTQTPRYLIKTRGQQVTLSCSPISGHRSVSWYQQTPGQGLQFLFEYFSETQRNKGNFPGRFSGRQFSNSRSEMNVSTLELGDSALYLCASSLGREAEQYFGPGTRLTVT.

This clone occurred a few times. The chain carries TRBV7-2 and TRBJ1-6; D uncertain. The germline V and J ends were trimmed by 7 bases and 10 bases, with 17 bases remaining between them. This CDR3 has 14 amino acids. CDR1 is SGHTA and CDR2 is FQGNSA in the germline V gene. The CDR3 here is CASTPSGRGSPLHF. CDR3 bases: TGTGCCAGCACTCCTTCGGGGAGAGGATCACCCCTCCACTTT. Full variable domain (missing parts from reference TRBV7-2 and TRBJ1-6): GAGVSQSPSNKVTEKGKDVELRCDPISGHTALYWYRQSLGQGLEFLIYFQGNSAPDKSGLPSDRFSAERTGGSVSTLTIQRTQQEDSAVYLCASTPSGRGSPLHFGNGTRLTVT.

This clone has just a few counts. The CDR3 region has the DNA TGCAGCGCCGGGACAGTAGACTACGAGCAGTACTTC. Protein sequence: CSAGTVDYEQYF. J is TRBJ2-7 and V is TRBV29-1; TRBD1 matches at 7 bases. Germline V gives CDR1 SQVTM, CDR2 ANQGSEA. V lost 7 bases and J lost 3; bases outside the gene matches: 6. This CDR3 has 12 residues.

This sequence joins TRBV4-3 and TRBJ2-6; 7 bases map to TRBD1. V was clipped by 3 bases and J by 3 bases; unmatched bases: 5. The CDR3 is made up of 16 amino acids. CDR1 is LGHNA, CDR2 YSLEER, per germline. CDR3 DNA sequence: TGCGCCAGCAGCCAGGCCCGGACAGGTGGGGCCAACGTCCTGACTTTC. Amino acids: CASSQARTGGANVLTF.

This clone was counted a few times. V is TRBV4-1 and J is TRBJ2-7; no clear D gene. CDR3 length equals 14 residues. Trimming left V 6 bases short and J 2 bases short, with 14 bases between. Per the germline V gene, CDR1 is MGHRA and CDR2 is YSYEKL. As DNA, the CDR3 is TGCGCCAGCAGTCAACCGCGGCAGCCCTACGAGCAGTACTTC. Its translation is CASSQPRQPYEQYF.

This clone has just a few counts. V gene TRBV7-8 combines with J gene TRBJ2-3; D perhaps matches TRBD1 (7 bases). Germline V gene sequence: CDR1 SGHVS, CDR2 FQNEAQ. V was cut by 3 bases and J by 7 bases, with 14 bases left in between. The CDR3 loop spans 14 amino acids. The CDR3 is CASSLEGARNTQYF. The CDR3 bases are TGTGCCAGCAGCTTGGAGGGGGCGCGGAATACGCAGTATTTT. Filled out from reference TRBV7-8 and TRBJ2-3, the complete variable domain reads GAGVSQSPRYKVAKRGQDVALRCDPISGHVSLFWYQQALGQGPEFLTYFQNEAQLDKSGLPSDRFFAERPEGSVSTLKIQRTQQEDSAVYLCASSLEGARNTQYFGPGTRLTVL.

This clone was counted only a few times. This chain connects TRBV19 to TRBJ2-1; D gene uncertain. The CDR3 sequence is 14 residues long. CDR1 LNHDA and CDR2 SQIVND come from the germline V gene (reference sequence). V lost 6 bases, J lost 6 bases, and 15 bases lay in between. This CDR3 is CASRGPEPINEQFF. The CDR3 DNA sequence: TGTGCCAGTAGGGGCCCAGAGCCGATCAATGAGCAGTTCTTC.

This clone was seen only a few times. The CDR3: CASSLSGLASNNEQFF. CDR3 nucleotide sequence: TGTGCCAGCAGCTTATCGGGACTAGCGAGTAATAATGAGCAGTTCTTC. The chain recombines TRBV7-9 with TRBJ2-1; 10 bases match TRBD2. CDR3 length: 16 amino acids. The ends lost 2 bases at V and 7 bases at J; junction bases unmatched: 8. Germline assignment: CDR1 SEHNR and CDR2 FQNEAQ (reference sequence).

This clone appeared a few times. The chain joins TRBV18 to TRBJ2-7; maybe TRBD1 (6 bases). The CDR3 has 16 residues. V lost 2 bases to trimming and J lost 3 bases, with 17 bases between them. The germline CDR1 and CDR2 sequences are KGHSH and LQKENI. The chain's CDR3 is CASSPGGLTINYEQYF. CDR3 in DNA: TGTGCCAGCTCACCAGGGGGCCTGACCATTAACTACGAGCAGTACTTC.

The V call is TRBV6-5, the J call TRBJ2-3; D is possibly TRBD2 (6 bases). The CDR3 has 14 residues. The V and J ends lost 2 bases and 8 bases respectively, with 14 bases between them. Germline values: CDR1 MNHEY, CDR2 SVGAGI. Here the CDR3 DNA reads TGTGCCAGCAGTTACCGGGGGAGATTGGGTACGCAGTATTTT. Translated, it gives CASSYRGRLGTQYF.

The rearrangement joins TRBV5-1 to TRBJ2-1; tentative D call: TRBD1 (5 bases). This CDR3 comprises 14 residues. CDR1 SGHRS and CDR2 YFSETQ come from the germline V gene. Trimming removed 7 bases from V and 0 bases from J, with 11 bases in between. As DNA, the CDR3 is TGCGCCAGCGGTAGGGGAAGCTCCTACAATGAGCAGTTCTTC. The encoded protein is CASGRGSSYNEQFF.